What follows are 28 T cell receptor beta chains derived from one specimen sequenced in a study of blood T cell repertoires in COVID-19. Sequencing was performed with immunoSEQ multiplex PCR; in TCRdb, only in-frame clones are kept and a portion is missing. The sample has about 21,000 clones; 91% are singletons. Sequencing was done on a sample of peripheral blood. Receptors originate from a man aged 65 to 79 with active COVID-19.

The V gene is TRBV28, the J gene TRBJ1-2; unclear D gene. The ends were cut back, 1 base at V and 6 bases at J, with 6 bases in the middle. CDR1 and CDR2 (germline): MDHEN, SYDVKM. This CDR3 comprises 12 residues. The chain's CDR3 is CASSLSVHGYTF. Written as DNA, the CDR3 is TGTGCCAGCAGTTTATCGGTGCATGGCTACACCTTC.

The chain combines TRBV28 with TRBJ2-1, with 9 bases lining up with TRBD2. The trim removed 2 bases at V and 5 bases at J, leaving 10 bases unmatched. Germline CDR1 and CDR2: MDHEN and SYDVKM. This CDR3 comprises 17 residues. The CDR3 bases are TGTGCCAGCAGTTTAGGGTCCGTAGCGGGGGCCAACAATGAGCAGTTCTTC. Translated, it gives CASSLGSVAGANNEQFF.

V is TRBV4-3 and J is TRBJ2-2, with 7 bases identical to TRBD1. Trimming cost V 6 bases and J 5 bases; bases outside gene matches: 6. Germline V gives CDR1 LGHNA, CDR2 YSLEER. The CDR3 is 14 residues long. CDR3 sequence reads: CASRQQGSTGELFF. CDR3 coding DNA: TGCGCCAGCAGACAACAGGGGTCTACCGGGGAGCTGTTTTTT.

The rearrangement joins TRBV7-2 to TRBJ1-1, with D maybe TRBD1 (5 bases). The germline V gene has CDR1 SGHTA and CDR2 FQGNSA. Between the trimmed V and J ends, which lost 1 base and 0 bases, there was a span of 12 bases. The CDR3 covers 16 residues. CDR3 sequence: CASSLGWGPLNTEAFF. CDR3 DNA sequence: TGTGCCAGCAGCTTAGGGTGGGGCCCGTTGAACACTGAAGCTTTCTTT.

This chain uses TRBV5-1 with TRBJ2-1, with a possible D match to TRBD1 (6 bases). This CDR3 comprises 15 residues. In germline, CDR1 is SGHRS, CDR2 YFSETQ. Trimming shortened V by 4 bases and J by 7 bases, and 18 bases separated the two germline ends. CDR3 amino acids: CASSDPQGTANEQFF. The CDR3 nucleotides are TGCGCCAGCAGCGACCCACAGGGTACGGCGAATGAGCAGTTCTTC.

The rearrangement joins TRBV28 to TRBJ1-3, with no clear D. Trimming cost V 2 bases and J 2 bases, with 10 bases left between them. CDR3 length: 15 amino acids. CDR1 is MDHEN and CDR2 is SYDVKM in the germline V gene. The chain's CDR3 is CASSLGGLTGNTIYF. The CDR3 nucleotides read TGTGCCAGCAGTTTAGGAGGGCTAACTGGAAACACCATATATTTT.

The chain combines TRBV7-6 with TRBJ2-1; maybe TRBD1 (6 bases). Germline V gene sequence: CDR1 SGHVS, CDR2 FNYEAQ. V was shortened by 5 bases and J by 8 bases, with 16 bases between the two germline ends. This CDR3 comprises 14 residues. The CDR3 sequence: CASSPPSAGDEQFF. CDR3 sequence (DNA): TGTGCCAGCAGCCCCCCATCCGCAGGGGATGAGCAGTTCTTC.

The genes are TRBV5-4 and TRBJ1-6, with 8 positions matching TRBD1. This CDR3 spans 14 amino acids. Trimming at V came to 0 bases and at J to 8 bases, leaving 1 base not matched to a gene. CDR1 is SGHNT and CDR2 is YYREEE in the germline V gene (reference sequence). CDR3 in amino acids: CASSLAQGDSPLHF. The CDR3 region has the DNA TGTGCCAGCAGCTTGGCACAGGGGGATTCACCCCTCCACTTT.

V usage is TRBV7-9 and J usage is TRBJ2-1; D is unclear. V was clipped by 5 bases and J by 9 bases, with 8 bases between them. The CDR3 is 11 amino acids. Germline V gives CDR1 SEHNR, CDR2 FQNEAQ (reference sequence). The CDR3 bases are TGTGCCAGCAGCCGTGCCAGTGAGCAGTTCTTC. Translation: CASSRASEQFF. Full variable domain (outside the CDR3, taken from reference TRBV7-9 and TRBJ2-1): DTGVSQNPRHKITKRGQNVTFRCDPISEHNRLYWYRQTLGQGPEFLTYFQNEAQLEKSRLLSDRFSAERPKGSFSTLEIQRTEQGDSAMYLCASSRASEQFFGPGTRLTVL.

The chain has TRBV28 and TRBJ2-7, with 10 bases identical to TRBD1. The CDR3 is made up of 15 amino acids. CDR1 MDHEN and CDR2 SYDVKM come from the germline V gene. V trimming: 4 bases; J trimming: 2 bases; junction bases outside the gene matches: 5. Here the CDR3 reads CASSSTGTGAYEQYF. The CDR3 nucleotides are TGTGCCAGCAGTTCAACCGGGACAGGGGCCTACGAGCAGTACTTC.

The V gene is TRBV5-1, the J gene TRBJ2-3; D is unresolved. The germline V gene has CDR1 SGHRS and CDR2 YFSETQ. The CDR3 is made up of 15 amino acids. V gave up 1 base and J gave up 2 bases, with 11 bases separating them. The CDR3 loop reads CASSLYAGSTDTQYF. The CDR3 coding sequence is TGCGCCAGCAGCTTGTATGCCGGGTCCACAGATACGCAGTATTTT.

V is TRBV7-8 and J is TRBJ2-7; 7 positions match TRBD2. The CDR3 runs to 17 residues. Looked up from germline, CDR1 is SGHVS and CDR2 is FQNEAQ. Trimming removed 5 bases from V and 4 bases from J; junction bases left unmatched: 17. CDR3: CASSPRVAAGVSYEQYF. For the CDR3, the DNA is TGTGCCAGCAGCCCCCGGGTTGCGGCGGGAGTTAGTTACGAGCAGTACTTC.

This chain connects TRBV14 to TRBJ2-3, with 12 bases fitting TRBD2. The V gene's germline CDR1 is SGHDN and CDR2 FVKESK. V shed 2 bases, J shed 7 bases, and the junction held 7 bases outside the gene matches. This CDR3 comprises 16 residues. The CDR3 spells CASSQLGLAGSNTQYF. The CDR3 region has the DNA TGTGCCAGCAGCCAACTCGGACTAGCGGGAAGTAATACGCAGTATTTT.

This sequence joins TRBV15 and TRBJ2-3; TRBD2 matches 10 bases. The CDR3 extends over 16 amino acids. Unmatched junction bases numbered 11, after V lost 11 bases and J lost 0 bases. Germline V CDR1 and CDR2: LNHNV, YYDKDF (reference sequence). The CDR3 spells CAAERGGYASTDTQYF. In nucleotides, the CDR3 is TGTGCCGCCGAGCGGGGGGGATACGCTAGCACAGATACGCAGTATTTT.

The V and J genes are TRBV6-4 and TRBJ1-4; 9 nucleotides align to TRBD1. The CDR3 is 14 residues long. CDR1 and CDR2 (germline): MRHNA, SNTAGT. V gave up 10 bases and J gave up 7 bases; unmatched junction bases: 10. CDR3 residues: CATHRQGEGEKLFF. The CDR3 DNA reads TGTGCCACCCACCGACAGGGGGAGGGTGAAAAACTGTTTTTT.

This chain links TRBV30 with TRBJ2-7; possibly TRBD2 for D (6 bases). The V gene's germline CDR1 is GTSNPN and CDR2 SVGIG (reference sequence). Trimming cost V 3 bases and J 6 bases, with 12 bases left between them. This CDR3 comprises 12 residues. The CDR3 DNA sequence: TGTGCCTGGAGGGACTACCAATCCGAGCAGTACTTC. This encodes CAWRDYQSEQYF.

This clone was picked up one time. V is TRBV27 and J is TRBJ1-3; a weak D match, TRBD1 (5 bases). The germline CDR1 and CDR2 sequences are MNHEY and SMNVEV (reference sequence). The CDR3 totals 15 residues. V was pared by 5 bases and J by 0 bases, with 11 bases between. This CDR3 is CASSAGRRSGNTIYF. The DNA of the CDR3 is TGTGCCAGCAGTGCGGGACGGCGCTCTGGAAACACCATATATTTT.

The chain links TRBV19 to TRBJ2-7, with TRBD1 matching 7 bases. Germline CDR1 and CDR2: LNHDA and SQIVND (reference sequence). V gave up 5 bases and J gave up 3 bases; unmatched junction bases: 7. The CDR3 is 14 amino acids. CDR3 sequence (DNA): TGTGCCAGTAGTCTGACGACAGGGAGCTACGAGCAGTACTTC. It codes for CASSLTTGSYEQYF.

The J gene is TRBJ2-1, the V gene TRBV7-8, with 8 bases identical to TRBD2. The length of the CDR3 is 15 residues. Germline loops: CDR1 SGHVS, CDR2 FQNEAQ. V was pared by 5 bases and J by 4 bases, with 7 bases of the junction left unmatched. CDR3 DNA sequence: TGTGCCAGCAGCCTGAACCCGGGGGGGTACAATGAGCAGTTCTTC. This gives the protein CASSLNPGGYNEQFF. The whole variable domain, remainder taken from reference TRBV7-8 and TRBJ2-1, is GAGVSQSPRYKVAKRGQDVALRCDPISGHVSLFWYQQALGQGPEFLTYFQNEAQLDKSGLPSDRFFAERPEGSVSTLKIQRTQQEDSAVYLCASSLNPGGYNEQFFGPGTRLTVL.

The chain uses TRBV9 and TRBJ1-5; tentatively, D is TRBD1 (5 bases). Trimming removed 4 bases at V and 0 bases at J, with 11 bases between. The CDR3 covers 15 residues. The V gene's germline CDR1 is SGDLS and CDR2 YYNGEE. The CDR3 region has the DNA TGTGCCAGCAGCCCCCAGGGATATAGCAATCAGCCCCAGCATTTT. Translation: CASSPQGYSNQPQHF.

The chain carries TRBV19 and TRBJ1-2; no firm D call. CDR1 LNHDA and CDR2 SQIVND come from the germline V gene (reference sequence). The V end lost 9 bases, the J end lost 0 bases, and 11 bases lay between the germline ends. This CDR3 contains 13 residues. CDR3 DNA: TGTGCCAGCGGGAACACGCCTAACTATGGCTACACCTTC. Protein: CASGNTPNYGYTF. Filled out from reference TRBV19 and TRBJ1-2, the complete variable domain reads DGGITQSPKYLFRKEGQNVTLSCEQNLNHDAMYWYRQDPGQGLRLIYYSQIVNDFQKGDIAEGYSVSREKKESFPLTVTSAQKNPTAFYLCASGNTPNYGYTFGSGTRLTVV.

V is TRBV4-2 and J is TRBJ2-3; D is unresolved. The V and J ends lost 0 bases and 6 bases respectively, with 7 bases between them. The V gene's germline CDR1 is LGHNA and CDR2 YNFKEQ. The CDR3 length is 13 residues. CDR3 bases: TGTGCCAGCAGCCAAGATGCGGCGGATACGCAGTATTTT. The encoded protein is CASSQDAADTQYF.

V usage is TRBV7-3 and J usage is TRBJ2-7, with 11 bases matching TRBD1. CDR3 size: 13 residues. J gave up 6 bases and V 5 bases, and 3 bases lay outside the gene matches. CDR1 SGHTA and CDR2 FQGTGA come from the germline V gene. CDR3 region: CASSTGTGGEQYF. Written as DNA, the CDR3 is TGTGCCAGCAGCACCGGGACAGGGGGCGAGCAGTACTTC.

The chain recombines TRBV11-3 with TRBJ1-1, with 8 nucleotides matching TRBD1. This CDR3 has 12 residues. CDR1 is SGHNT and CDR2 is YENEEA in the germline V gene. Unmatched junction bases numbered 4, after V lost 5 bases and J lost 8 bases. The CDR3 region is CASSIRQGEAFF. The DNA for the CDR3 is TGTGCCAGCAGCATCCGACAGGGGGAAGCTTTCTTT.

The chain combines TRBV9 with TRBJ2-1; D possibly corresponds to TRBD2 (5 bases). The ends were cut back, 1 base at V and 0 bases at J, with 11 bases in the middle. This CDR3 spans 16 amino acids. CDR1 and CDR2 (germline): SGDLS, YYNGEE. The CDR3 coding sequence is TGTGCCAGCAGCGTATCCGGGAATCCCTCCTACAATGAGCAGTTCTTC. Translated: CASSVSGNPSYNEQFF.

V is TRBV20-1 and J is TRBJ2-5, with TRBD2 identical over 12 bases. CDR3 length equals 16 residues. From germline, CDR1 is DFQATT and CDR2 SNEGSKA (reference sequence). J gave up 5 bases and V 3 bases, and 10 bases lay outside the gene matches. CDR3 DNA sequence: TGCAGTGCTAGTCCTCCTAGCGGGAGGGCCGGGGAGACCCAGTACTTC. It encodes CSASPPSGRAGETQYF.

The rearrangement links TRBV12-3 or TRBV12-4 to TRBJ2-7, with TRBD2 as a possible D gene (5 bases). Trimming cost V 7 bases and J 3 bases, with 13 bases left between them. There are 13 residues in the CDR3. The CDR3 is CASTTGNNYEQYF. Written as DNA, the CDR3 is TGTGCCAGCACCACGGGAAATAACTACGAGCAGTACTTC.

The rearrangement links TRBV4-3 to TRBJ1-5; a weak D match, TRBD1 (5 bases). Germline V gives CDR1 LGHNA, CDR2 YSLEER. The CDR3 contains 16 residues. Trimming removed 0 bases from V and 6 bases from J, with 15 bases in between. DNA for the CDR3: TGCGCCAGCAGCCAAGAAGTGGGAGGGGCTAGTCAGCCCCAGCATTTT. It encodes CASSQEVGGASQPQHF.